This paragraph covers one TCR beta chain sequence. The antigen is undetermined. These data belong to a study of shared clonotypes between healthy human individuals. Only Caucasian adults living in Nashville, Tennessee served as donors. Some clones are missing from TCRdb's copy, which holds only in-frame ones; the method was immunoSEQ multiplex PCR. The table shows more than 2 million clones, with around 95% occurring only once. Study-level findings and limits: Investigators expected sequencing depth to affect clonotype sharing among donors. The low donor count limited represented genetic and exposure-history diversity.

The sample comprised naive CD4+ T cells sorted from blood. The subset denotes: CD45RA+ positively selected. The clonotype comes from a man aged 18-30 years in good health.

The CDR3 sequence: CASSPVEVQETQYF. Here the CDR3 DNA reads TGTGCCAGCTCACCGGTAGAGGTCCAAGAGACCCAGTACTTC. The chain combines TRBV18 with TRBJ2-5, with D uncertain. Trimming shortened V by 3 bases and J by 1 base, and 9 bases separated the two germline ends. Germline CDR1 KGHSH, CDR2 LQKENI. This CDR3 is built from 14 residues.